This is a list of T cell receptor beta chains from one sample in a study of blood T cell repertoires in COVID-19. Assay used: immunoSEQ multiplex PCR; TCRdb lists only in-frame clones, some missing. This table holds roughly 130,000 clones, about four fifths found once. The source material was peripheral blood. These receptors all stem from a woman aged 45-65 years with acute or convalescent COVID-19. Each CDR3 is given with its conserved first and last residue. Each record gives: V gene, J gene, clone size, CDR3 protein. Clone size is not always given. Where it is, it says once, few, many or a class for expanded clones.

V gene: TRBV19
J gene: TRBJ2-3
clone size: NA
CDR3 protein: CASSTIAGGRTDTQYF

V gene: TRBV30
J gene: TRBJ1-1
clone size: NA
CDR3 protein: CAWSVGNPGYLNTEAFF

V gene: TRBV19
J gene: TRBJ1-2
clone size: NA
CDR3 protein: CASSMNRESGGYTF

V gene: TRBV24-1
J gene: TRBJ2-3
clone size: NA
CDR3 protein: CATSNGGASSTDTQYF

V gene: TRBV11-2
J gene: TRBJ2-7
clone size: NA
CDR3 protein: CASSLAFSAGESYEQYF

V gene: TRBV2
J gene: TRBJ1-2
clone size: NA
CDR3 protein: CASSERGHGYTF

V gene: TRBV4-2
J gene: TRBJ1-6
clone size: few
CDR3 protein: CASSPYAGADSPLHF

V gene: TRBV9
J gene: TRBJ1-3
clone size: NA
CDR3 protein: CASSTGTGSGNTIYF

V gene: TRBV6-5
J gene: TRBJ2-7
clone size: NA
CDR3 protein: CASSFRTGGYEQYF

V gene: TRBV5-1
J gene: TRBJ1-4
clone size: NA
CDR3 protein: CASSPGTGGMMFEKLFF

V gene: TRBV5-6
J gene: TRBJ1-2
clone size: NA
CDR3 protein: CASSLLERGAGYGYTF

V gene: TRBV7-3
J gene: TRBJ1-6
clone size: NA
CDR3 protein: CASSMGQNNSPLHF

V gene: TRBV9
J gene: TRBJ2-1
clone size: NA
CDR3 protein: CASSPLYPQTGYRSAEQFF

V gene: TRBV3-1/TRBV3-2
J gene: TRBJ2-7
clone size: once
CDR3 protein: CASSLRGGRRNEQYF

V gene: TRBV19
J gene: TRBJ1-5
clone size: NA
CDR3 protein: CASKGQANQPQHF

V gene: TRBV7-3
J gene: TRBJ2-7
clone size: NA
CDR3 protein: CASSKDSSYEQYF

V gene: TRBV6-1
J gene: TRBJ2-7
clone size: NA
CDR3 protein: CASSDRSGASYEQYF

V gene: TRBV5-1
J gene: TRBJ1-4
clone size: once
CDR3 protein: CASSFTGNNEKLFF

V gene: TRBV6-5
J gene: TRBJ2-2
clone size: NA
CDR3 protein: CASAQGNTGGELFF

V gene: TRBV6-2/TRBV6-3
J gene: TRBJ2-7
clone size: NA
CDR3 protein: CASSLLAYEQYF

V gene: TRBV24-1
J gene: TRBJ2-7
clone size: NA
CDR3 protein: CATSDYYEQYF

V gene: TRBV5-1
J gene: TRBJ2-7
clone size: NA
CDR3 protein: CASSPLGGGQGTYEQYF

V gene: TRBV7-3
J gene: TRBJ2-3
clone size: NA
CDR3 protein: CASSWKSGGSGTDTQYF

V gene: TRBV5-1
J gene: TRBJ2-2
clone size: NA
CDR3 protein: CASRTGDTGELFF

V gene: TRBV6-2/TRBV6-3
J gene: TRBJ1-6
clone size: NA
CDR3 protein: CASSFNLNRQENSPLHF

V gene: TRBV7-8
J gene: TRBJ2-1
clone size: NA
CDR3 protein: CASSLLNLAGGTMYGNEQFF

V gene: TRBV27
J gene: TRBJ2-2
clone size: NA
CDR3 protein: CASSRGWSTTGELFF

V gene: TRBV7-3
J gene: TRBJ1-1
clone size: NA
CDR3 protein: CASSSYLRSTEAFF

V gene: TRBV19
J gene: TRBJ1-1
clone size: few
CDR3 protein: CASSIGQGNTEAFF